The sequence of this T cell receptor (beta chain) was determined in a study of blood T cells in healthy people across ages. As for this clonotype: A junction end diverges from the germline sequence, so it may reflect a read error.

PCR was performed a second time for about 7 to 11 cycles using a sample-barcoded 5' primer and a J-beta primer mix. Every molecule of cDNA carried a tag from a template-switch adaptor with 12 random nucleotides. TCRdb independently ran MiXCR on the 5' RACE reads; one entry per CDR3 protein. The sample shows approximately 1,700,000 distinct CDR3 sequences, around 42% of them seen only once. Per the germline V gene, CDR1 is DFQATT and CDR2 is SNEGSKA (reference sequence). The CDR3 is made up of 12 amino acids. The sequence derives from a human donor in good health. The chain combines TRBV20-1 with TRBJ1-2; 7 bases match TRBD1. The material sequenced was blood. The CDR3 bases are TGCAGTGCTAGGAGAGGGGGCTATGGCCACACCTTC. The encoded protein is CSARRGGYGHTF.